The entry below describes one TCR beta chain. Its antigen is still unknown. The sample belongs to a study of OX40 agonist ivuxolimab in advanced cancers. Study in general: An agonistic human IgG2 monoclonal antibody against OX40 (CD134) was given. Study-wide results and limits: At doses 0.1 to 3.0 mg/kg, CD4+ and CD8+ clones expanded. Averaging showed that CD8+ T cells had more expanded clones than CD4+ did.

The CDR3 spans 13 residues. V lost 7 bases and J 5 bases, leaving 11 bases between the germline ends. Germline CDR1 SNHLY, CDR2 FYNNEI. Here immunoSEQ multiplex PCR was the method, and the copy in TCRdb shows in-frame clones only, minus some. The data contain 75,000 to 80,000 clones, around 87% of them singletons. The receptor comes from an adult with an advanced solid tumor such as melanoma, head and neck, liver or kidney cancer. The gene calls are TRBV2 and TRBJ1-4; D might be TRBD1 (6 bases). The input for sequencing was CD4+ or CD8+ T cells sorted from blood, taken in a trial of the OX40 agonist ivuxolimab. The CDR3 DNA reads TGTGCCAGCAAGAGGGGGGGGAATGAAAAACTGTTTTTT. This gives the protein CASKRGGNEKLFF.